The following is a T cell receptor beta chain sequence with its context. This sample was included in a study of blood T cell repertoires in COVID-19. About the study: Spain, Italy and the United States supplied samples that represented acute and convalescent COVID-19. The analysed material was cDNA or gDNA that came from T cells, B-cell-depleted T cells, or PBMCs.

Participants' own reports of clinical history determined their cohort assignment. In the study's own analysis: Nucleated cell number was recorded as an estimate derived from reference gene primer amplification. The repertoire was sequenced with immunoSEQ multiplex PCR; TCRdb's copy has only in-frame clones and lacks some. V and J calls and clone size are copied from that table; D and trimming were computed from the DNA. The sample comprises about 200,000 clones, 75% to 85% of which are singletons, and 6.5% to 8.5% rests with the top ten. Germline CDR1 and CDR2: MNHEY and SVGAGI. V was cut by 6 bases and J by 1 base, with 12 bases left in between. CDR3 length equals 14 residues.

The V call is TRBV6-5, the J call TRBJ1-1; possibly TRBD1 for D (5 bases). The sample comprised PBMCs or T cells enriched from blood (not recorded which). This clonotype originated in a woman aged 40 to 49 with acute COVID-19. The CDR3 region is CASSSGGKNTEAFF. DNA for the CDR3: TGTGCCAGCAGCTCGGGGGGGAAGAACACTGAAGCTTTCTTT.